This T cell receptor beta chain came from a study of T cell clones after liver transplantation (dated by TCRdb to the late 2010s). Broadly, across the study: Samples were obtained from ITN030ST, a randomized trial in which withdrawal of immunosuppression was attempted within 2 years of liver transplantation. Donor-reactive T cell clones were identified by TCRbeta sequencing following a pre-transplant mixed lymphocyte reaction and were subsequently tracked in post-transplant blood. As an antigen-independent comparator for the donor-reactive sequences, third party-reactive TCRbeta sequences from pre-transplant MLRs were identified as well. Of the eight recipients, three were HCV-positive, while the remaining recipients had been transplanted for non-autoimmune, non-viral indications. Subjects received no induction therapy and standard immunosuppression until randomization at 12-24 months post-transplant. Tolerance was defined as complete withdrawal of immunosuppression for at least one year without a rise in liver enzymes beyond twice the upper limit of normal. Blood samples were taken pre-transplant, pre-randomization before withdrawal, and post-randomization after full withdrawal or failed withdrawal. The studied cohort comprised 8 liver transplant recipients, 3 classified as tolerant and 5 as non-tolerant.

Using immunoSEQ, frozen genomic DNA was subjected to high-throughput TCRbeta CDR3 sequencing, a process that included PCR amplification, mapping, bias correction and internal controls. The authors processed their data as follows. Only productive rearrangements were retained, and each unique TCRbeta sequence was defined by its CDR3 nucleotide sequence together with its V and J gene. For classification of a sequence as donor-reactive, at least 5-fold expansion in CFSE-low cells relative to unstimulated pre-transplant cells and a frequency of at least 0.01% were required. To ensure at least 90% detection power, minimum frequency thresholds were set for each subject based on that subject's lowest-template unstimulated sample. Repertoire turnover was measured by Jensen-Shannon divergence between the top 1000 TCRbeta sequences post- and pre-transplant. Changes in detection of donor-reactive sequences were tested with two-sided Fisher's exact tests. In TCRdb, the immuneACCESS table is reduced to in-frame sequences with V and J assigned. These tables do not hold every clone; where another copy was compared, an unresolved V gene accounts for under half, and the others remain unexplained. V, J and clone size derive from that table, while D and trimming were established from the DNA sequence. The sample contains about 15,000 clones, approximately 77% of them found a single time. 28% of the sample is taken by the ten largest.

As concerns this clone: What antigen it recognizes has not been identified. Base qualities are missing; no much larger clone stands one base away.

General conclusions and limits of the study: When repertoire turnover was taken into account, detection of donor-reactive sequences was significantly reduced in 7 of 8 subjects for CD4 and in 8 of 8 subjects for CD8. Because no allograft tissue specimens were available, donor-reactive T cells may have migrated into the graft instead of being deleted. The conclusions were considered preliminary, being limited by small, heterogeneous patient numbers and non-standardized post-transplant time points. Circulating donor-reactive CD4 TCRbeta sequences fell significantly post-transplant in most of the 8 subjects, irrespective of tolerance or HCV status. Donor-reactive sequences decreased more than third party-reactive sequences, which suggests partial antigen-specific deletion that was not related to withdrawal success. In a couple of subjects, low numbers of available donor cells limited the measurable donor-reactive repertoire.

Unstimulated PBMCs, after thawing, were stained for CD3, CD4 and CD8 and then FACS-sorted into CD3+CD4+ and CD3+CD8+ populations. All 8 studied subjects were randomized to withdrawal of immunosuppression. Genomic DNA was isolated with the Qiagen DNeasy Blood and Tissue Kit. This receptor was taken from a human patient who received a liver transplant. Where a transplant has occurred, the graft donor may have supplied some of the T cells. Sequencing used CD8+ T cells from blood, obtained around 4 years after liver transplant.

The CDR3 region has the sequence CASRSSGDSHTDTQYF. Here is the DNA: TGTGCCAGCAGATCCTCCGGGGACTCCCACACAGATACGCAGTATTTT. The rearrangement joined TRBV7-6 to TRBJ2-3, with TRBD2 tentatively as D gene (6 bases match). V is cut by 6 bases and J by 2 bases, and the space between the germline ends is 18 bases. Counted from cysteine to phenylalanine, this CDR3 has 16 amino acids. The retained sequence is limited to the CDR3, 48 bases, with the frame set at the first base. The germline V gene provides CDR1 SGHVS and CDR2 FNYEAQ.